The source of this TCR beta chain is a study of T cell responses to AZD1222 COVID-19 vaccine (dated by TCRdb to 2020 to 2022). General notes on the study: AZD1222 recipients with second doses at about 4 weeks or about 12 weeks were pooled, because spike-specific TCR depth and breadth did not differ between schedules. A total of under 250 trial participants underwent TCR sequencing, of whom about 210 had received two doses of AZD1222 and roughly 26 had received two doses of the MenACWY control vaccine. Enrollment into the trials was organized by age into subgroups of 18-55, 56-69 and 70-plus years, and those subgroups contained approximately 150, 30 and 60 TCR-sequenced participants, respectively. Broader findings and caveats from the paper: After two AZD1222 doses, both the breadth and the depth of spike-specific TCRs were significantly higher than at day 0 and than in MenACWY recipients. Participants were mostly white British, with more females than males. The authors suggested clonal diversity may have been underestimated. The 56-69-year group was small, and its depth increase did not reach significance, likely because of low power. Because no day 14 peak-response samples were available, the repertoires could be characterized only after the peak T cell response. Conclusions about previously exposed vaccinees were limited because only six AZD1222 recipients were SARS-CoV-2 seropositive at baseline. The vaccine-associated CD4 TCRs covered the entire spike protein, and the dominant responses fell in regions 160-218 and 743-854. Reportedly, close to half of the unique spike-specific TCRs recognized epitopes lying outside the regions that are mutated in the B.1.351 and B.1.1.7 variants.

A word on this clone: Its antigen specificity is not known. Base qualities are not provided; no much larger clone lies one nucleotide away.

Sequences KGHSH (CDR1) and LQKENI (CDR2) are obtained from the germline V gene. A distance of 9 bases separates the germline ends of V and J, which lose 3 bases and 4 bases respectively. Measured from the cysteine to the phenylalanine, the CDR3 is 14 residues long. Only the CDR3 DNA is retained, 42 bases long and in frame from the first base. The CDR3 regions of human TCRbeta chains were subjected to immunosequencing. In the original analysis: Repertoire TCRs were checked for matches against a reference library of SARS-CoV-2-specific TCRs that had been generated using the MIRA antigen-specificity platform. Breadth was defined as the fraction of unique TCRs that were SARS-CoV-2-associated. Depth was defined as the fraction of total T cells that were SARS-CoV-2-associated. Using the MIRA data, each spike-specific TCR was assigned both to the spike region to which the TCR was reactive and to a CD4 or CD8 class. Log10-transformed breadth and depth values were compared by one-way ANOVA with Sidak's multiple comparisons tests. TCRdb retrieved this table from immuneACCESS and kept in-frame rearrangements only. Not all clones are present; in checked studies, unresolved V genes account for under half, and no reason is known for the remainder. V and J calls and clone size are given by that table; D and trimming were obtained from the DNA. The sample table lists about 120,000 clones, just under 90% of them with a count of one. The top ten hold about 12% of the sample.

This specimen's time point label, per the study, means: baseline before first vaccination. Vaccinee samples came from UK trials COV001 and COV002, including a single-blind randomized controlled phase 2/3 trial of AZD1222 (ChAdOx1 nCoV-19) in healthy adults. Trial participant PBMC samples were collected at day 0 and day 28 after the second dose for TCRbeta chain sequencing. The source was peripheral blood, collected on day 0 of AZD1222 vaccination. The clonotype was recovered from an adult in good health. This receptor chain uses TRBV18 and TRBJ2-2; the D gene is perhaps TRBD2, on 6 matching bases. The CDR3 sequence is CASSPSTSTGELFF. The base sequence is TGTGCCAGCTCACCTTCGACTAGCACCGGGGAGCTGTTTTTT.